These 24 T cell receptor beta chains share one sample of origin, sequenced in a study of preoperative IRX-2 immunotherapy in early breast cancer. Assay: immunoSEQ multiplex PCR; the TCRdb copy retains only in-frame clones and omits some. Here the sample spans roughly 45,000 clones, over 85% being singletons. Treatment here: preoperative locoregional IRX-2 cytokine immunotherapy. This material consisted of tumor tissue, taken after IRX-2 immunotherapy. The receptors were sampled from a human donor with breast cancer.

The chain is built from TRBV4-3 and TRBJ1-4; tentatively, D is TRBD1 (5 bases). This CDR3 has 17 residues. V was pared by 4 bases and J by 6 bases, with 21 bases between. Looked up from germline, CDR1 is LGHNA and CDR2 is YSLEER. DNA for the CDR3: TGCGCCAGCAGCCTCATGGCGGGGGGGGGAGGCCATGAAAAACTGTTTTTT. Translating gives CASSLMAGGGGHEKLFF.

The rearrangement joins TRBV18 to TRBJ2-5; TRBD1 matches 8 bases. The germline V gene encodes CDR1 KGHSH and CDR2 LQKENI. V was clipped by 0 bases and J by 3 bases; unmatched bases: 9. The length of the CDR3 is 17 residues. CDR3 region: CASSPPIGQGEKETQYF. The CDR3 nucleotides are TGTGCCAGCTCACCACCAATTGGACAGGGAGAAAAAGAGACCCAGTACTTC.

The chain joins TRBV18 to TRBJ2-5, with D maybe TRBD2 (5 bases). The CDR3 has 15 amino acids. With 4 bases removed from V and 4 bases from J, the gap between germline ends came to 16 bases. The germline gives CDR1 KGHSH, CDR2 LQKENI. In nucleotides, the CDR3 is TGTGCCAGCTCACAAGAGCTGCGGGCGGGAGAGACCCAGTACTTC. This codes for CASSQELRAGETQYF. The full variable domain, rest sourced from reference TRBV18 and TRBJ2-5, is NAGVMQNPRHLVRRRGQEARLRCSPMKGHSHVYWYRQLPEEGLKFMVYLQKENIIDESGMPKERFSAEFPKEGPSILRIQQVVRGDSAAYFCASSQELRAGETQYFGPGTRLLVL.

The chain joins TRBV5-1 to TRBJ2-3; TRBD2 is a possible D gene (6 bases). Deletions cut 3 bases from V and 4 bases from J, with 12 bases between. The CDR3 contains 14 residues. Germline CDR1 is SGHRS and CDR2 is YFSETQ. CDR3 loop: CASSWVGDSDTQYF. CDR3 bases: TGCGCCAGCAGCTGGGTCGGGGACTCAGATACGCAGTATTTT.

The chain combines TRBV29-1 with TRBJ2-6; 8 bases align to TRBD1. CDR3 size: 16 residues. The trim removed 7 bases at V and 0 bases at J, leaving 8 bases unmatched. Germline values: CDR1 SQVTM, CDR2 ANQGSEA. The CDR3: CSARQGTGSGANVLTF. The CDR3 nucleotides are TGCAGCGCGAGACAGGGGACGGGCTCTGGGGCCAACGTCCTGACTTTC.

This chain links TRBV27 with TRBJ2-1; D may match TRBD1 or TRBD2 (6 bases each). With 2 bases removed from V and 9 bases from J, the gap between germline ends came to 11 bases. In germline, CDR1 is MNHEY, CDR2 SMNVEV (reference sequence). This CDR3 spans 13 amino acids. The CDR3 DNA is TGTGCCAGCAGTTTACCCGGGGGCGGTGAGCAGTTCTTC. This encodes CASSLPGGGEQFF.

The rearrangement joins TRBV7-9 to TRBJ1-6; D ambiguous. Germline V gene sequence: CDR1 SEHNR, CDR2 FQNEAQ (reference sequence). V lost 4 bases and J lost 4, with 17 bases in between. There are 17 residues in the CDR3. In nucleotides, the CDR3 is TGTGCCAGCAGCTCGAGAACAGCTCTTCCGTATAATTCACCCCTCCACTTT. Protein product: CASSSRTALPYNSPLHF.

The CDR3 protein is CASSRVLSYNEQFF. The DNA of the CDR3 is TGTGCCAGCAGCAGGGTACTATCCTACAATGAGCAGTTCTTC. The rearrangement uses TRBV28 and TRBJ2-1, with D possibly TRBD1 on 5 matching bases. Germline CDR1 and CDR2: MDHEN and SYDVKM. The CDR3 is made up of 14 amino acids. The V gene lost 6 bases and the J gene lost 1 base, with 10 bases spanning the gap.

The chain combines TRBV27 with TRBJ2-5, with D possibly TRBD2 on 7 matching bases. Germline loops: CDR1 MNHEY, CDR2 SMNVEV (reference sequence). Trimming stripped 1 base from V and 7 bases from J, with 13 bases between. The CDR3 covers 14 residues. The CDR3 region has the DNA TGTGCCAGCAGTTTATATGCGGGGGCTGGGACCCAGTACTTC. Protein sequence: CASSLYAGAGTQYF.

The chain couples TRBV28 to TRBJ2-5; TRBD2 aligns across 8 bases. The CDR3 is 14 residues long. Germline loops: CDR1 MDHEN, CDR2 SYDVKM. The J segment lost 5 bases and the V segment lost 3 bases, leaving 5 bases of the junction unmatched. The CDR3 sequence: CASSFGLAGETQYF. The CDR3 nucleotides read TGTGCCAGCAGTTTCGGACTAGCTGGTGAGACCCAGTACTTC.

V and J are TRBV18 and TRBJ2-2; TRBD2 agrees at 10 bases. CDR1 and CDR2 (germline): KGHSH, LQKENI. The CDR3 has 18 amino acids. V lost 3 bases, J lost 5 bases, and 12 bases stayed unmatched. CDR3 bases: TGTGCCAGCTCACCGGCTAGCGGGAGAAATCTGGGGACCGGGGAGCTGTTTTTT. Protein: CASSPASGRNLGTGELFF.

This sequence joins TRBV30 and TRBJ2-1, with D maybe TRBD1 (6 bases). Looked up from germline, CDR1 is GTSNPN and CDR2 is SVGIG (reference sequence). There are 12 residues in the CDR3. Trimming stripped 5 bases from V and 8 bases from J, with 13 bases between. The CDR3 DNA sequence: TGTGCCTGGGAAGGACAGAGCGATGAGCAGTTCTTC. This sequence encodes CAWEGQSDEQFF.

This rearrangement joins TRBV28 to TRBJ2-2; 7 bases match TRBD1. Per the germline V gene, CDR1 is MDHEN and CDR2 is SYDVKM. With 3 bases clipped from V and 8 bases from J, the junction kept 6 bases outside the gene matches. The CDR3 length is 14 residues. In DNA form, the CDR3 reads TGTGCCAGCAGTTTCTACAGGGGATTTGGGGAGCTGTTTTTT. Its protein product is CASSFYRGFGELFF.

The chain recombines TRBV9 with TRBJ2-2, with D possibly matching TRBD2 (6 bases). CDR3 length equals 17 residues. Germline CDR1 SGDLS, CDR2 YYNGEE. V shed 1 base and J shed 5 bases, with 18 bases lying between them. The CDR3 DNA follows: TGTGCCAGCAGCGTATCTTCGCGGGGCCTTGGGACCGGGGAGCTGTTTTTT. Protein product: CASSVSSRGLGTGELFF.

The chain is built from TRBV20-1 and TRBJ1-6; D not resolved. The germline V and J ends were trimmed by 5 bases and 17 bases, with 16 bases remaining between them. CDR1 DFQATT and CDR2 SNEGSKA come from the germline V gene (reference sequence). The CDR3 loop spans 11 amino acids. CDR3 sequence reads: CSALVDPNVHF. CDR3 in DNA: TGCAGTGCTCTGGTGGACCCCAACGTCCACTTT.

This clone was seen only once. The chain carries TRBV4-1 and TRBJ1-1; possibly TRBD1 for D (5 bases). V dropped 7 bases and J dropped 1 base, with 19 bases sitting between them. CDR3 length equals 16 residues. In germline, CDR1 is MGHRA, CDR2 YSYEKL. The CDR3 DNA reads as TGCGCCAGCAAGAACAGGCTCGCCCAGCGGAACACTGAAGCTTTCTTT. It specifies CASKNRLAQRNTEAFF.

The genes are TRBV18 and TRBJ1-2; D ambiguous. Germline CDR1 KGHSH, CDR2 LQKENI. The CDR3 covers 14 residues. Trimming cost V 2 bases and J 7 bases, with 14 bases left between them. CDR3: CASSPSALEGGYTF. The CDR3 DNA reads TGTGCCAGCTCACCATCCGCCCTAGAGGGTGGCTACACCTTC.

The J gene is TRBJ2-6, the V gene TRBV10-3; D possibly corresponds to TRBD2 (5 bases). V shed 5 bases and J shed 3 bases, with 14 bases lying between them. The CDR3 is 16 residues long. Germline V CDR1 and CDR2: ENHRY, SYGVKD. The CDR3 reads CAISRRGEVGANVLTF. The CDR3 DNA reads as TGTGCCATCAGTAGACGGGGAGAAGTTGGGGCCAACGTCCTGACTTTC.

V gene TRBV19 combines with J gene TRBJ2-2; TRBD1 agrees at 11 bases. J was trimmed by 6 bases and V by 5 bases; bases with no gene match: 8. The CDR3 consists of 16 residues. CDR1 LNHDA and CDR2 SQIVND come from the germline V gene (reference sequence). This CDR3 reads CASSPAGTGGAGELFF. The CDR3 DNA reads TGTGCCAGTAGTCCCGCCGGGACAGGGGGAGCCGGGGAGCTGTTTTTT.

J is TRBJ2-3 and V is TRBV18; maybe TRBD2 (5 bases). This CDR3 comprises 13 residues. Germline CDR1 is KGHSH and CDR2 is LQKENI. V was trimmed by 4 bases and J by 2 bases, leaving 7 bases between them. The CDR3 DNA reads as TGTGCCAGCTCACAGCGGTACACAGATACGCAGTATTTT. Translating gives CASSQRYTDTQYF.

The chain links TRBV7-7 to TRBJ2-3; D gene unclear. The germline V gene encodes CDR1 SSHAT and CDR2 FNYEAQ (reference sequence). The CDR3 sequence is 14 residues long. The V end was cut by 5 bases, the J end by 2 bases, with 11 bases between. The DNA of the CDR3 is TGTGCCAGCAGCCCTGGCCTATCCACAGATACGCAGTATTTT. Translation: CASSPGLSTDTQYF.

The rearrangement uses TRBV7-6 and TRBJ1-4; D gene uncertain. CDR1 is SGHVS, CDR2 FNYEAQ, per germline. The CDR3 totals 16 residues. Trimming stripped 1 base from V and 0 bases from J, with 9 bases between. CDR3 in amino acids: CASSLGAFATNEKLFF. The DNA of the CDR3 is TGTGCCAGCAGCTTAGGGGCCTTTGCAACTAATGAAAAACTGTTTTTT.

The chain recombines TRBV5-6 with TRBJ2-7, with D possibly matching TRBD2 (6 bases). Trimming removed 4 bases from V and 7 bases from J, with 15 bases in between. The CDR3 has 13 amino acids. The V gene's germline CDR1 is SGHDT and CDR2 YYEEEE. CDR3 sequence (DNA): TGTGCCAGCAGCCGACTAGATCTGGGGGAGCAGTACTTC. It yields the protein CASSRLDLGEQYF.

The gene calls are TRBV7-9 and TRBJ1-4, with 7 nucleotides matching TRBD1. This CDR3 region has 14 residues. Germline CDR1 and CDR2: SEHNR and FQNEAQ (reference sequence). The V segment lost 5 bases and the J segment 4 bases; nucleotides outside the gene matches: 4. The CDR3 DNA sequence: TGTGCCAGCAGCACCCAGGGGGGTAATGAAAAACTGTTTTTT. Translated: CASSTQGGNEKLFF.